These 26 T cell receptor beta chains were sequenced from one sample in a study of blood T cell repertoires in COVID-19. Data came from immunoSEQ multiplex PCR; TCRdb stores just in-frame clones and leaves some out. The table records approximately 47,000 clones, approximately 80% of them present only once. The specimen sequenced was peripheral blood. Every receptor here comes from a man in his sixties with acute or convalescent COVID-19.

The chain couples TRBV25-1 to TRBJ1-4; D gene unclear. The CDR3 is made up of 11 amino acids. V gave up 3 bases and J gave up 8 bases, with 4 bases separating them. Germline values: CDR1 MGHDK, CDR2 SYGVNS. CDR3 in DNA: TGTGCCAGCAGTGACCTCGAAAAACTGTTTTTT. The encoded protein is CASSDLEKLFF.

In DNA form, the CDR3 reads TGCAGTGCAATCCCCCGTGAGACCCAGTACTTC. Its protein product is CSAIPRETQYF. This chain connects TRBV20-1 to TRBJ2-5; the D is unclear. There are 11 residues in the CDR3. The V gene lost 6 bases and the J gene lost 5 bases, with 10 bases spanning the gap. CDR1 is DFQATT and CDR2 is SNEGSKA in the germline V gene (reference sequence).

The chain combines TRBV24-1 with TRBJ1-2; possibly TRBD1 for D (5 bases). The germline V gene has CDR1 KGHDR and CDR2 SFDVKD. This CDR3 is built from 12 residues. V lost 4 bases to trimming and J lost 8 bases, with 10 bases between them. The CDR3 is CATSELNRGYTF. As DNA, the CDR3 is TGTGCCACCAGTGAACTCAACAGGGGCTACACCTTC.

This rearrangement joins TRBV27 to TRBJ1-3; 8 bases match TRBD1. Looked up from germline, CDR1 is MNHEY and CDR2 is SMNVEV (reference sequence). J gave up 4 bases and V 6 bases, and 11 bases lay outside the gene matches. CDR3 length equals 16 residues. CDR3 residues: CASRRTGFQRGNTIYF. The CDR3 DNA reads TGTGCCAGCAGAAGGACAGGGTTTCAGAGGGGAAACACCATATATTTT.

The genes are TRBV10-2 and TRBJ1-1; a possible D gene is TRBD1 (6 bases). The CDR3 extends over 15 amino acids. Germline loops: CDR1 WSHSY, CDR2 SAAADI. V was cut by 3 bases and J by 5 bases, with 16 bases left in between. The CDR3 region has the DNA TGCGCCAGCAGTGAAATAACAGGGTTGAGGACTGAAGCTTTCTTT. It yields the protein CASSEITGLRTEAFF.

The CDR3 loop is CAIRWGTGPYEQYF. CDR3 sequence (DNA): TGTGCCATCCGCTGGGGGACAGGACCCTACGAGCAGTACTTC. V and J are TRBV6-5 and TRBJ2-7; 8 positions match TRBD1. The germline CDR1 and CDR2 sequences are MNHEY and SVGAGI. This CDR3 has 14 amino acids. The V gene end was trimmed by 10 bases and the J gene end by 2 bases; junction bases not matched to a gene: 10.

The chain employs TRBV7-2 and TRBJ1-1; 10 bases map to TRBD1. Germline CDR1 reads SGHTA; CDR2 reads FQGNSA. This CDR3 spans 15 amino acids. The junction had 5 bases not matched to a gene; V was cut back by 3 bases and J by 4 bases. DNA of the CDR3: TGTGCCAGCAGCTTTAAGACAGGGGGCGGCACTGAAGCTTTCTTT. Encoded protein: CASSFKTGGGTEAFF.

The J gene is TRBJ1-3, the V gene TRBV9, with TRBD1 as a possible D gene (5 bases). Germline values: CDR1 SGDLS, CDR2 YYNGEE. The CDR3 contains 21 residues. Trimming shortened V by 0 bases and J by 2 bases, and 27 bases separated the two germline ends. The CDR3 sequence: CASSVGPWDSINRGTGNTIYF. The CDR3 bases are TGTGCCAGCAGCGTAGGTCCGTGGGACTCTATTAATCGGGGAACTGGAAACACCATATATTTT.

CDR3 DNA: TGTGCCAGCAGCTTGGGGACAGGGAACCACGAGCAGTACTTC. This encodes CASSLGTGNHEQYF. The chain carries TRBV5-6 and TRBJ2-7; 8 bases align to TRBD1. Trimming cost V 0 bases and J 5 bases; bases outside gene matches: 4. Germline assignment: CDR1 SGHDT and CDR2 YYEEEE. The CDR3 spans 14 residues.

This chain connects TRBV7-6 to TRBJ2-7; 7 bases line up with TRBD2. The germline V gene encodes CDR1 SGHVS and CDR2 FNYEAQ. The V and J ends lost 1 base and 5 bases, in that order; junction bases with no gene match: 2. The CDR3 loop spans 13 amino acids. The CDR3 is CASSLGTSNEQYF. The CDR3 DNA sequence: TGTGCCAGCAGCTTAGGGACTAGTAACGAGCAGTACTTC. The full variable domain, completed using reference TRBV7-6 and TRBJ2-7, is GAGVSQSPRYKVTKRGQDVALRCDPISGHVSLYWYRQALGQGPEFLTYFNYEAQQDKSGLPNDRFSAERPEGSISTLTIQRTEQRDSAMYRCASSLGTSNEQYFGPGTRLTVT.

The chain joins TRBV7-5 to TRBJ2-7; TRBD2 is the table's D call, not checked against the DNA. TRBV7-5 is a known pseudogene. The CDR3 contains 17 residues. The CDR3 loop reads CVRSLKAPSGTSGEQYF. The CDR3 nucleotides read TGTGTCAGAAGCTTAAAGGCCCCTTCCGGGACTAGTGGCGAGCAGTACTTC.

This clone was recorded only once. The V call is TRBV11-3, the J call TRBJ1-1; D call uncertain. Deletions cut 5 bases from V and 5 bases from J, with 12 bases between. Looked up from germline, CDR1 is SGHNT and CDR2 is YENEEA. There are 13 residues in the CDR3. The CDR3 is CASSPRVGTEAFF. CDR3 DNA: TGTGCCAGCAGCCCCCGGGTTGGGACTGAAGCTTTCTTT.

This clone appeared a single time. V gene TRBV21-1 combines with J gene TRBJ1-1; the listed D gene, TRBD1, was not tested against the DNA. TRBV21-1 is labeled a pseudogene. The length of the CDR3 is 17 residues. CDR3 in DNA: TGTGCCAGCAGCGGGTCGACAGGCCACCCCATGAACACTGAAGCTTTCTTT. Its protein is CASSGSTGHPMNTEAFF.

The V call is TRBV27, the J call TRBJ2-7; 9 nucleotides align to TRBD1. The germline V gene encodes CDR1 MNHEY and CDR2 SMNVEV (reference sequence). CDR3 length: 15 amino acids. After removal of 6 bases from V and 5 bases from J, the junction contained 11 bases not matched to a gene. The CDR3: CASSPNTGGANEQYF. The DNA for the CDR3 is TGTGCCAGCAGCCCAAATACAGGGGGCGCAAACGAGCAGTACTTC.

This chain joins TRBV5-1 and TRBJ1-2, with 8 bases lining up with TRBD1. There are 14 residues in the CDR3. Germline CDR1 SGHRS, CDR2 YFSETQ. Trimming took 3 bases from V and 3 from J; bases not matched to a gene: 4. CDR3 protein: CASSSQGAYYGYTF. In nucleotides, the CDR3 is TGCGCCAGCAGCTCGCAGGGGGCCTACTATGGCTACACCTTC.

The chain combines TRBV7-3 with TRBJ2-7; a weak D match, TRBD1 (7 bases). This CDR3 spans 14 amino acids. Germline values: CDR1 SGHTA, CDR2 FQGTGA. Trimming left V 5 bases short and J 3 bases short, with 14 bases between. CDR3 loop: CASSRTGLNYEQYF. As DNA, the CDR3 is TGTGCCAGCAGCAGGACAGGACTAAACTACGAGCAGTACTTC.

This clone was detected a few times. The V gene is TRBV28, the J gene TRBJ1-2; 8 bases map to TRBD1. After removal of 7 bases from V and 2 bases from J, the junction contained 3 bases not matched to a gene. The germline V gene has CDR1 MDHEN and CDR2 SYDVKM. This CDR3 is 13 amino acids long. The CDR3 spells CASKRTGNYGYTF. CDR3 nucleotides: TGTGCCAGCAAACGGACAGGGAACTATGGCTACACCTTC.

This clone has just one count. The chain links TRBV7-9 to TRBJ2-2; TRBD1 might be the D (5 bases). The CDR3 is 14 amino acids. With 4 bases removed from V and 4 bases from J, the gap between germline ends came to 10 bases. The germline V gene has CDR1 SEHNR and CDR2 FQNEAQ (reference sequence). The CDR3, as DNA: TGTGCCAGCAGCTCTCAGGGTCCCACCGGGGAGCTGTTTTTT. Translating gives CASSSQGPTGELFF.

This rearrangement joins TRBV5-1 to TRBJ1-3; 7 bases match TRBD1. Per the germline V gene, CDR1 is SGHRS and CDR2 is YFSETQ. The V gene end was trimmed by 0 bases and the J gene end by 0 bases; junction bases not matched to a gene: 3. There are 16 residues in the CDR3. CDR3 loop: CASSLGDSFSGNTIYF. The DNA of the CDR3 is TGCGCCAGCAGCTTGGGGGACAGCTTCTCTGGAAACACCATATATTTT.

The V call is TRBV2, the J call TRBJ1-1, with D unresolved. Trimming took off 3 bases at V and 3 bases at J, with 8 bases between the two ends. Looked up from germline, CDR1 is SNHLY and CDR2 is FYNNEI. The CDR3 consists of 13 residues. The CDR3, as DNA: TGTGCCAGCAGTGAGGCCATTTACACTGAAGCTTTCTTT. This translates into CASSEAIYTEAFF.

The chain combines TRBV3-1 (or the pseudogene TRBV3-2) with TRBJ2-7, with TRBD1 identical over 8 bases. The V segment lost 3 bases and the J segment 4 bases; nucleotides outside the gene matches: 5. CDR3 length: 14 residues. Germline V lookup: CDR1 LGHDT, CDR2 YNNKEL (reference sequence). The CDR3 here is CASSQDQGAYEQYF. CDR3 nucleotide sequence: TGTGCCAGCAGCCAGGACCAGGGGGCTTACGAGCAGTACTTC.

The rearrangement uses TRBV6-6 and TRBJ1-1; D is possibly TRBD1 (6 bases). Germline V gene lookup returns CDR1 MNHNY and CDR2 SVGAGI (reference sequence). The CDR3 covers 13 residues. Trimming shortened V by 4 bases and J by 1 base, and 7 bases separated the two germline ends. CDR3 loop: CASSWTENTEAFF. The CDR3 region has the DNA TGTGCCAGCAGTTGGACAGAGAACACTGAAGCTTTCTTT.

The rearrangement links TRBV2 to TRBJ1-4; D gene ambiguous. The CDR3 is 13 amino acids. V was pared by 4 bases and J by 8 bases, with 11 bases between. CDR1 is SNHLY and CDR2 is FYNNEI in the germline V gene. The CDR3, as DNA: TGTGCCAGCAGTGGGCAGGCTGGGGAAAAACTGTTTTTT. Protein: CASSGQAGEKLFF.

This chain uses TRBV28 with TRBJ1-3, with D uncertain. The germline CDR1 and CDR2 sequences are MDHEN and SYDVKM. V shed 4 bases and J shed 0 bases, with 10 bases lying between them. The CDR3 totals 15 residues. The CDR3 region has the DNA TGTGCCAGCAGTTATACAGTTTACTCTGGAAACACCATATATTTT. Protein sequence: CASSYTVYSGNTIYF.

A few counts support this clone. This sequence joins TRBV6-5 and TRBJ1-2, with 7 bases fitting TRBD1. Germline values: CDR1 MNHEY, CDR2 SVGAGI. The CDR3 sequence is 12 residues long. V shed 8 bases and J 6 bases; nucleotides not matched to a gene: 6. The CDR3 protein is CASRDSVNGYTF. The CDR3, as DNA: TGTGCCAGCCGGGACAGTGTAAATGGCTACACCTTC.

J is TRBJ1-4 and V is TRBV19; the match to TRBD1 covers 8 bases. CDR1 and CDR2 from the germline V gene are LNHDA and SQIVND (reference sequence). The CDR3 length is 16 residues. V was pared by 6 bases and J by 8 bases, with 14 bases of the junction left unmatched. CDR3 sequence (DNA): TGTGCCAGTAGCCAAGGGGAGGGGACAGGACAAGAAAAACTGTTTTTT. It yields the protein CASSQGEGTGQEKLFF.